This T cell receptor (beta chain) was sequenced in a study of cytomegalovirus exposure and HLA in healthy donors. Findings and caveats of the study: Associated with HLA alleles at 0.05 false discovery rate in a later analysis were some 18,000 TCR beta sequences. The CMV antigen specificity of three CMV-associated chains was confirmed through in vitro analysis. The presence/absence work took it that sequencing depth was about the same across donors.

This clone was found once. Its specificity is not known. V gave up 6 bases and J gave up 6 bases; unmatched junction bases: 8. The CDR3 spans 14 residues. From germline, CDR1 is SGHTA and CDR2 FQGNSA. The study ran its PCR with 60 Vbeta and 13 Jbeta primers. Clones were sequenced by immunoSEQ multiplex PCR, and TCRdb holds only the in-frame ones, with some missing. In the table there are fewer than 150,000 clones, 70% to 80% of which are singletons. The sequenced sample consisted of PBMCs. The receptor was derived from a woman aged 45-65 years in good health and CMV-seronegative. The V and J genes are TRBV7-2 and TRBJ1-1; 9 positions agree with TRBD1. The CDR3 bases are TGTGCCAGCAGATTTGACAGGGGGTCACCTGAAGCTTTCTTT. This translates into CASRFDRGSPEAFF.